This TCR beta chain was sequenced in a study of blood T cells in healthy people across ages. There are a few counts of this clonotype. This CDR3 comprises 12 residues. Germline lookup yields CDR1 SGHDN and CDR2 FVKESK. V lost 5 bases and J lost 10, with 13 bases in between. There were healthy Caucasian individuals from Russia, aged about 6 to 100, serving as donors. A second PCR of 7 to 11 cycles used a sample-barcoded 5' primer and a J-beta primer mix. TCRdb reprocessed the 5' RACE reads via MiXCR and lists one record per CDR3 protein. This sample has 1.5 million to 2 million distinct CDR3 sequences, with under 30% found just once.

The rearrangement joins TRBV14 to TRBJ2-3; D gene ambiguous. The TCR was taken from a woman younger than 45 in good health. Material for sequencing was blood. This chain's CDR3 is CASSFRRNAQYF. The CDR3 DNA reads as TGTGCCAGCAGCTTCCGGAGAAATGCGCAGTATTTT.